These T cell receptor beta chains were read from a single sample in a study of EBV T-cell therapy then PD-1 blockade in nasopharyngeal carcinoma. Their specific antigens are unknown. Profiling relied on immunoSEQ multiplex PCR, and the TCRdb table lists in-frame clones only, not all of them. The sample consists of about 20,000 clones, about 86% of them appearing once. The input for sequencing was CD8+ T cells from blood, taken at approximately day 260 from a patient whose treatment included autologous EBV-specific T cells and nivolumab. These receptors originate from a man aged 35 to 55 with nasopharyngeal carcinoma. Each CDR3 is given with its conserved first and last residue. The order of the fields is D gene, J gene, clone size, V gene, CDR3 DNA, CDR3 protein. A D gene is named only where the DNA matches it firmly. Where a row states a size, it is once, few, many or the class of an expanded clone; other rows omit it.

. | TRBJ2-7 | . | TRBV4-2 | TGTGCCAGCAGCCAAGCGCTGGGAGACCCGTACGAGCAGTACTTC | CASSQALGDPYEQYF
. | TRBJ2-2 | . | TRBV18 | TGTGCCAGCTCAACCAGGGTGGACACCGGGGAGCTGTTTTTT | CASSTRVDTGELFF
. | TRBJ1-6 | . | TRBV9 | TGTGCCAGCAGCGTAGAAGCCTCACCCCTCCACTTT | CASSVEASPLHF
. | TRBJ1-2 | . | TRBV18 | TGTGCCAGCTCACCAGGGGCGTTTAACTATGGCTACACCTTC | CASSPGAFNYGYTF
TRBD1 | TRBJ2-3 | . | TRBV7-9 | TGTGCCAGCAGGCCCCCGGGACAGGGGACAGATACGCAGTATTTT | CASRPPGQGTDTQYF
. | TRBJ2-5 | once | TRBV11-1 | TGTGCCAGCAGCTCCCCCAGGGGAGGGCAAGAGACCCAGTACTTC | CASSSPRGGQETQYF
TRBD2 | TRBJ2-2 | . | TRBV5-1 | TGCGCCAGCAGCTGGGGACTAGCGGGGGGCCATATAGCGAACACCGGGGAGCTGTTTTTT | CASSWGLAGGHIANTGELFF
. | TRBJ1-1 | . | TRBV13 | TGTGCCAGCAGCTTCACTACCCCCACCGACGGGAACACTGAAGCTTTCTTT | CASSFTTPTDGNTEAFF
. | TRBJ2-1 | few | TRBV4-1 | TGCGCCAGCAGCCAAGTACAACGGGGGAATGAGCAGTTCTTC | CASSQVQRGNEQFF
. | TRBJ1-2 | . | TRBV4-3 | TGCGCCAGCAGCCAAGATCGACTAGTTGGGCCCTATGGCTACACCTTC | CASSQDRLVGPYGYTF
TRBD1 | TRBJ2-2 | . | TRBV24-1 | TGTGCCACCAGTGGCTGGGACAGGGGGAACACCGGGGAGCTGTTTTTT | CATSGWDRGNTGELFF
. | TRBJ2-7 | . | TRBV6-2/TRBV6-3 | TGTGCCAGCAGTTACGGAGGGGCTCTGTACGAGCAGTACTTC | CASSYGGALYEQYF
. | TRBJ2-5 | . | TRBV19 | TGTGCCAGTAAGCGTGGCGTCAGCAAGACCCAGTACTTC | CASKRGVSKTQYF
TRBD1 | TRBJ2-1 | . | TRBV7-9 | TGTGCCAGCAGCTTTAAGATGCGGACAGGGGGCTCCTACAATGAGCAGTTCTTC | CASSFKMRTGGSYNEQFF
TRBD2 | TRBJ2-1 | . | TRBV6-4 | TGTGCCAGCAGTGAGGCACTAGCGGGTGAGCAGTTCTTC | CASSEALAGEQFF
. | TRBJ2-7 | . | TRBV5-5 | TGTGCCAGCAGCAGTACAGGGAGCGAGCAGTACTTC | CASSSTGSEQYF
TRBD2 | TRBJ2-5 | . | TRBV9 | TGTGCCAGCAGCGCTAGCGGACGCACCCAAGAGACCCAGTACTTC | CASSASGRTQETQYF
. | TRBJ1-1 | . | TRBV4-1 | TGCGCCAGCAGCCAATTCAAGAACACTGAAGCTTTCTTT | CASSQFKNTEAFF
TRBD1 | TRBJ2-2 | once | TRBV15 | TGTGCCACCAGCAGCCAGGGGGATGTCGGGGAGCTGTTTTTT | CATSSQGDVGELFF
. | TRBJ2-2 | once | TRBV12-3/TRBV12-4 | TGTGCCAGCAGTCCGGAATGGGACATAGGGCTGTTTTTT | CASSPEWDIGLFF
. | TRBJ2-5 | . | TRBV4-1 | TGCGCCAGCAGCCCGGGACTGACGAAAGAGACCCAGTACTTC | CASSPGLTKETQYF
. | TRBJ2-7 | . | TRBV29-1 | TGCAGCGTTGAGACGGATAAGTACGAGCAGTACTTC | CSVETDKYEQYF
. | TRBJ2-3 | . | TRBV4-3 | TGCGCCAGCAGCCAAGAGAGCGGCCACACAGATACGCAGTATTTT | CASSQESGHTDTQYF
. | TRBJ2-1 | . | TRBV7-9 | TGTGCCAGCAGCTTTGAGGTAGCAAGAGCATTTTTGGGCAATGAGCAGTTCTTC | CASSFEVARAFLGNEQFF
TRBD1 | TRBJ2-7 | . | TRBV4-3 | TGCGCCAGCAGCCAAGCAATGCGACAGGGGTTCCCCTACGAGCAGTACTTC | CASSQAMRQGFPYEQYF
. | TRBJ2-1 | . | TRBV7-9 | TGTGCCAGCAGCCCTCGCGGAGGCAATGAGCAGTTCTTC | CASSPRGGNEQFF
. | TRBJ2-3 | . | TRBV19 | TGTGCCAGTAGTATTTCAGGGGCCCTAGATACGCAGTATTTT | CASSISGALDTQYF
TRBD2 | TRBJ2-1 | . | TRBV27 | TGTGCCAGCAGTAAGGGGCTAGCGGGGGTGTCCTACAATGAGCAGTTCTTC | CASSKGLAGVSYNEQFF
. | TRBJ2-7 | . | TRBV28 | TGTGCCAGCAGAGCGACAGGTTCCTACGAGCAGTACTTC | CASRATGSYEQYF
. | TRBJ2-3 | . | TRBV2 | TGTGCCAGCATTGGAAGCACAGATACGCAGTATTTT | CASIGSTDTQYF
. | TRBJ1-3 | . | TRBV7-2 | TGTGCCAGCAAAGGGACGGCTCTCTCTGGAAACACCATATATTTT | CASKGTALSGNTIYF
TRBD1 | TRBJ2-7 | . | TRBV6-2/TRBV6-3 | TGTGCCAGCAGTCCCGGGACAGGGGTGGAGGAGCAGTACTTC | CASSPGTGVEEQYF
. | TRBJ2-1 | . | TRBV6-2/TRBV6-3 | TGTGCCAGCAGTAGGACTGCGAATGAGCAGTTCTTC | CASSRTANEQFF
. | TRBJ1-4 | once | TRBV4-2 | TGTGCCAGCAGCCAAGACAGAGGGGGTAATGAAAAACTGTTTTTT | CASSQDRGGNEKLFF
. | TRBJ1-3 | . | TRBV7-2 | TGTGCCAGCAGCTTAGCGGGCCTCTCTGGAAACACCATATATTTT | CASSLAGLSGNTIYF
TRBD1 | TRBJ1-1 | . | TRBV4-3 | TGCGCCAGCAGCCAAGACAGGGGGCGCGGGAACACTGAAGCTTTCTTT | CASSQDRGRGNTEAFF
. | TRBJ2-7 | . | TRBV13 | TGTGCCAGCAGCCTGGGGGGGGCTACATACGAGCAGTACTTC | CASSLGGATYEQYF
TRBD1 | TRBJ1-2 | . | TRBV5-8 | TGTGCCAGCAGCGGCCCGACAGGGACTTTCTCGGGGGGCTACACCTTC | CASSGPTGTFSGGYTF
. | TRBJ1-1 | . | TRBV5-6 | TGTGCCAGCAGCCGGACGACAGCGAACACTGAAGCTTTCTTT | CASSRTTANTEAFF
TRBD1 | TRBJ1-1 | . | TRBV11-3 | TGTGCCAGCAGCAAAGTCCCGACAGGGGTGAACACTGAAGCTTTCTTT | CASSKVPTGVNTEAFF
. | TRBJ1-5 | few | TRBV6-6 | TGTGCCAGCAGTTACGAGGAGTATAGCAATCAGCCCCAGCATTTT | CASSYEEYSNQPQHF
. | TRBJ2-2 | . | TRBV7-2 | TGTGCCAGCAGCTCCCTGTTGAGGCCCGGGGAGCTGTTTTTT | CASSSLLRPGELFF
. | TRBJ1-2 | . | TRBV10-3 | TGTGCCATCAGAGACACAGGCCTCTATGGCTACACCTTC | CAIRDTGLYGYTF
. | TRBJ2-1 | few | TRBV6-2/TRBV6-3 | TGTGCCAGCAGTTACACGGAGGGGGTTTACAATGAGCAGTTCTTC | CASSYTEGVYNEQFF
. | TRBJ2-3 | . | TRBV12-3/TRBV12-4 | TGTGCCAGCAGCCTTCAACAAGATACGCAGTATTTT | CASSLQQDTQYF
TRBD2 | TRBJ2-5 | . | TRBV7-9 | TGTGCCAGCAGCCAAGCCTTGGGGGGGAACCAAGAGACCCAGTACTTC | CASSQALGGNQETQYF
. | TRBJ1-6 | once | TRBV5-4 | TGTGCCAGCAGCTTGGGGTGGGGGCCCCGGAGGACCCTCCACTTT | CASSLGWGPRRTLHF
. | TRBJ1-1 | . | TRBV25-1 | TGTGCCAGCAGTAGGGGTGGGGGAACTGAAGCTTTCTTT | CASSRGGGTEAFF
TRBD1 | TRBJ1-5 | . | TRBV27 | TGTGCCAGCAGTATCGGGACAGGGGGAAACCAGCCCCAGCATTTT | CASSIGTGGNQPQHF
TRBD2 | TRBJ2-2 | . | TRBV30 | TGTGCCTGGACGGCGGGGGGTGGCGGGGAGCTGTTTTTT | CAWTAGGGGELFF
TRBD1 | TRBJ2-7 | . | TRBV10-3 | TGTGCCACGAACCCGGGACAGGGCTCCTACGAGCAGTACTTC | CATNPGQGSYEQYF
. | TRBJ2-5 | few | TRBV7-6 | TGTGCCAGCAGCCCTGGAGAGACCCAGTACTTC | CASSPGETQYF
. | TRBJ2-5 | once | TRBV5-6 | TGTGCCAGCAGCTCCCGAACACAGGGTGCGAGGGAGACCCAGTACTTC | CASSSRTQGARETQYF
TRBD1 | TRBJ1-6 | . | TRBV6-5 | TGTGCCAGCAGGAGTCGGACAGGGCTAAATTCACCCCTCCACTTT | CASRSRTGLNSPLHF
. | TRBJ2-3 | . | TRBV2 | TGTGCCAGCAGTGAAACCCCCACCAGCACAGATACGCAGTATTTT | CASSETPTSTDTQYF
TRBD2 | TRBJ2-7 | once | TRBV28 | TGTGCCAGCAGTTTACTCCGGCGGGGGAAGAGCTCCTACGAGCAGTACTTC | CASSLLRRGKSSYEQYF
. | TRBJ2-5 | . | TRBV4-2 | TGTGCCAGCAGCCAAGACGTAGGGCTGATCCAAGAGACCCAGTACTTC | CASSQDVGLIQETQYF